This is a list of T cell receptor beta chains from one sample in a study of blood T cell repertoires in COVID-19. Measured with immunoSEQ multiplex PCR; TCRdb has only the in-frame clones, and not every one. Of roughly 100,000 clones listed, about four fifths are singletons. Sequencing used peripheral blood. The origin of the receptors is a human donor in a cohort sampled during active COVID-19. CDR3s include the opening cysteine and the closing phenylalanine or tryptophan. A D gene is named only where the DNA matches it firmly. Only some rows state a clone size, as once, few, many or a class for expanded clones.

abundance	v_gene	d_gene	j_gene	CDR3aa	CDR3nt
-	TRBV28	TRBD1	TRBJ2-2	CAGRTGSTGELFF	TGTGCCGGAAGGACAGGAAGCACCGGGGAGCTGTTTTTT
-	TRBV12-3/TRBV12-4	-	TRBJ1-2	CASSLWANYGYTF	TGTGCCAGCAGTTTATGGGCGAACTATGGCTACACCTTC
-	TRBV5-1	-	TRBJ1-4	CASSLEGGGEKLFF	TGCGCCAGCAGCTTGGAAGGAGGCGGTGAAAAACTGTTTTTT
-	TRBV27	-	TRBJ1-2	CASSSPGGGANYGYTF	TGTGCCAGCAGTTCCCCGGGGGGAGGGGCTAACTATGGCTACACCTTC
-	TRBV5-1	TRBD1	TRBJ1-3	CASSLEGQGRAGNTIYF	TGCGCCAGCAGCTTGGAGGGACAGGGTAGGGCTGGAAACACCATATATTTT
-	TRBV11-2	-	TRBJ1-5	CASSLDGTRIGPQHF	TGTGCCAGCAGCTTAGATGGCACTAGAATAGGGCCCCAGCATTTT
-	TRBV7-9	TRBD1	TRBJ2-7	CASSSPIDRVDYEQYF	TGTGCCAGCAGCTCCCCCATTGACAGGGTTGACTACGAGCAGTACTTC
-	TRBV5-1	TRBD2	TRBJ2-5	CASSSGLAGGWAETQYF	TGCGCCAGCAGCTCCGGACTAGCGGGAGGGTGGGCGGAGACCCAGTACTTC
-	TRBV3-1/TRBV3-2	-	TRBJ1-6	CASSQGGETYNSPLHF	TGTGCCAGCAGCCAAGGGGGAGAAACCTATAATTCACCCCTCCACTTT
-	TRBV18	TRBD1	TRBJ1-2	CASSQPGGATNYGYTF	TGTGCCAGCTCACAACCAGGGGGCGCGACCAACTATGGCTACACCTTC
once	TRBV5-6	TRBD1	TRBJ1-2	CASSLDPGGDYGYTF	TGTGCCAGCAGCTTGGACCCAGGGGGAGACTATGGCTACACCTTC
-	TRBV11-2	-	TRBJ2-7	CASSLDRTAASYEQYF	TGTGCCAGCAGCTTAGATAGGACAGCCGCTTCCTACGAGCAGTACTTC
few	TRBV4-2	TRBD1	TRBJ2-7	CASSQDWRDRGDEQYF	TGTGCCAGCAGCCAAGATTGGAGAGACAGGGGCGACGAGCAGTACTTC
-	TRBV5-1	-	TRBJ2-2	CASSLGTTSGELFF	TGCGCCAGCAGCTTGGGGACTACCTCCGGGGAGCTGTTTTTT
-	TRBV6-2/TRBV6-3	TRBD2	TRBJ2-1	CASSFSNQGLAGRGDEQFF	TGTGCCAGCAGTTTCTCTAACCAGGGACTAGCGGGAAGAGGAGATGAGCAGTTCTTC
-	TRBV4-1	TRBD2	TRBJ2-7	CASSLTSGTTYEQYF	TGCGCCAGCAGCCTGACTAGCGGAACGACCTACGAGCAGTACTTC
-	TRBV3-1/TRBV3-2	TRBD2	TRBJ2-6	CASSQKKPGGGSGANVLTF	TGTGCCAGCAGCCAAAAGAAGCCGGGGGGAGGCTCTGGGGCCAACGTCCTGACTTTC
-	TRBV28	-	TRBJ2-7	CASSSSSPYEQYF	TGTGCCAGCAGTTCGTCTAGTCCCTACGAGCAGTACTTC
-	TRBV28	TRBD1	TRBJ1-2	CASRGTGGGLADGYTF	TGTGCCAGCAGAGGGACAGGGGGTGGACTGGCGGATGGCTACACCTTC
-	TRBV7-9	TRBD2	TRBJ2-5	CASSLAGGAETQYF	TGTGCCAGCAGCTTGGCGGGAGGGGCAGAGACCCAGTACTTC
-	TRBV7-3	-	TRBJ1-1	CASSLTGGNTEAFF	TGTGCCAGCAGCTTAACGGGAGGAAACACTGAAGCTTTCTTT
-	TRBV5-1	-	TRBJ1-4	CASSPRGEKLFF	TGCGCCAGCAGTCCCCGAGGGGAAAAACTGTTTTTT
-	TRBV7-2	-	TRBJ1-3	CASSTYRFSGNTIYF	TGTGCCAGCAGCACTTACAGATTCTCTGGAAACACCATATATTTT